The subject of this entry is one T cell receptor beta chain. The antigen is not known. Trimming pared 1 base from V and 4 bases from J, leaving 13 bases between. The length of the CDR3 is 15 residues. Germline V CDR1 and CDR2: KGHSH, LQKENI. The data originate from a study of identical twins. Notes on the study in general: Invariant populations such as MAIT and iNKT cells could partly muddle zero-insertion analyses. Models predicted less out-of-frame TCR alpha sharing in monozygotic twins than was found. Out-of-frame alpha sequences shared between twins exhibited an excess of low generation probability.

TCRdb processed the 5' RACE reads anew with MiXCR; each CDR3 protein has one entry. The data contain 1.5 million to 2 million distinct CDR3 sequences, more than 30% of them seen just once; the ten biggest clones take up 0.27%. The source of this sequence is a newborn girl in good health. V and J are TRBV18 and TRBJ1-1; D gene uncertain. The specimen sequenced was cord blood. The CDR3 region has the DNA TGTGCCAGCTCACCACAGGGTTTCGGAGGCACTGAAGCTTTCTTT. Its translation: CASSPQGFGGTEAFF.